What follows are 15 T cell receptor beta chains derived from one specimen sequenced in a study of blood T cell repertoires in COVID-19. Libraries were prepared by immunoSEQ multiplex PCR; TCRdb keeps only in-frame clonotypes and omits some of them. Seen here are under 150,000 clones, around 80% observed once, and the top ten hold roughly 10%. Sequenced: peripheral blood. Receptor source: a woman of 80 years or more in a cohort sampled during active or convalescent COVID-19.

V is TRBV19 and J is TRBJ1-6, with 8 bases fitting TRBD1. The germline CDR1 and CDR2 sequences are LNHDA and SQIVND (reference sequence). This CDR3 comprises 18 residues. V dropped 4 bases and J dropped 14; count of bases not matched to a gene: 22. CDR3 sequence (DNA): TGTGCCAGTAGTACCACCAGGTTTTCCGGACAGGGTGAAATTTCCCTCCACTTT. This sequence encodes CASSTTRFSGQGEISLHF.

This chain joins TRBV19 and TRBJ2-2; TRBD2 matches at 9 bases. J was trimmed by 2 bases and V by 7 bases; bases with no gene match: 8. CDR1 and CDR2 from the germline V gene are LNHDA and SQIVND (reference sequence). This CDR3 is built from 16 residues. In nucleotides, the CDR3 is TGTGCCAGTACCTTCCTAGCGGGGTTAAACACCGGGGAGCTGTTTTTT. Amino acid sequence: CASTFLAGLNTGELFF.

CDR3 sequence (DNA): TGTGCAAGTCGCCCCCCCGAGGACGGGAACGAGCAGTACGTC. Its translation is CASRPPEDGNEQYV. The gene calls are TRBV12-2 and TRBJ2-7; the table's D call TRBD2 went unverified against the DNA. TRBV12-2 is an annotated pseudogene. This CDR3 comprises 14 residues.

The genes are TRBV7-3 and TRBJ2-1; 11 positions match TRBD2. In germline, CDR1 is SGHTA, CDR2 FQGTGA. The length of the CDR3 is 16 residues. Trimming took 4 bases from V and 10 from J; bases not matched to a gene: 12. The CDR3 spells CASSSHVAGGRSEQFF. The CDR3 nucleotides are TGTGCCAGCAGCTCCCACGTAGCGGGGGGGCGATCCGAGCAGTTCTTC.

The chain employs TRBV6-5 and TRBJ1-2; possible D gene TRBD1, 6 bases. The CDR3 length is 15 residues. Germline CDR1 MNHEY, CDR2 SVGAGI. Trimming left V 5 bases short and J 8 bases short, with 21 bases between. DNA of the CDR3: TGTGCCAGCAGTCTACGCCGGGACACCTGGGGAGGCTACACCTTC. It translates to CASSLRRDTWGGYTF.

V is TRBV28 and J is TRBJ2-7; TRBD1 agrees at 7 bases. V shed 6 bases, J shed 1 base, and the junction held 12 bases outside the gene matches. The CDR3 covers 16 residues. Germline V gene data show CDR1 as MDHEN and CDR2 as SYDVKM. CDR3 sequence (DNA): TGTGCCAGCAGCCTAACCCCGGACAGGATGTCCTACGAGCAGTACGTC. Residues: CASSLTPDRMSYEQYV.

The genes are TRBV5-6 and TRBJ1-5, with 9 bases identical to TRBD1. The V segment lost 5 bases and the J segment 9 bases; nucleotides outside the gene matches: 6. Germline V gene lookup returns CDR1 SGHDT and CDR2 YYEEEE. This CDR3 contains 13 residues. The CDR3 DNA follows: TGTGCCAGCAGAAAACAGGGGGCTCTGCCCCAGCATTTT. This translates into CASRKQGALPQHF. The whole variable domain, remainder taken from reference TRBV5-6 and TRBJ1-5, is DAGVTQSPTHLIKTRGQQVTLRCSPKSGHDTVSWYQQALGQGPQFIFQYYEEEERQRGNFPDRFSGHQFPNYSSELNVNALLLGDSALYLCASRKQGALPQHFGDGTRLSIL.

The chain links TRBV7-2 to TRBJ2-2; D remains ambiguous. Trimming cost V 2 bases and J 4 bases, with 8 bases left between them. Per germline, CDR1 SGHTA and CDR2 FQGNSA. This CDR3 is 14 amino acids long. The CDR3 DNA sequence: TGTGCCAGCAGCTTAAACTTAGTCACCGGGGAGCTGTTTTTT. Encoded protein: CASSLNLVTGELFF.

This chain connects TRBV5-5 to TRBJ1-4; D is possibly TRBD1 (5 bases). The germline V gene has CDR1 SGHKS and CDR2 YYEKEE (reference sequence). Trimming stripped 4 bases from V and 8 bases from J, with 21 bases between. The CDR3 has 16 amino acids. The CDR3 coding sequence is TGTGCCAGCAGCCCACTCCTCCCAGGGTTATACGAAAAACTGTTTTTT. It encodes CASSPLLPGLYEKLFF.

The chain links TRBV4-1 to TRBJ2-5; D is perhaps TRBD1 (5 bases). Germline V gene lookup returns CDR1 MGHRA and CDR2 YSYEKL. With 1 base removed from V and 3 bases from J, the gap between germline ends came to 9 bases. The CDR3 length is 14 residues. The DNA for the CDR3 is TGCGCCAGCAGCCAAGGTCAGGGAAAAGAGACCCAGTACTTC. It yields the protein CASSQGQGKETQYF.

This chain connects TRBV4-3 to TRBJ2-3, with 13 bases fitting TRBD2. This CDR3 region has 16 residues. Unmatched junction bases numbered 1, after V lost 0 bases and J lost 4 bases. The germline CDR1 and CDR2 sequences are LGHNA and YSLEER. The CDR3 reads CASSQETSGGADTQYF. The CDR3 nucleotides read TGCGCCAGCAGCCAAGAAACTAGCGGGGGGGCAGATACGCAGTATTTT.

This chain links TRBV25-1 with TRBJ2-7; 9 bases match TRBD1. Germline V lookup: CDR1 MGHDK, CDR2 SYGVNS. V shed 3 bases and J 4 bases; nucleotides not matched to a gene: 7. The CDR3 covers 15 residues. CDR3 loop: CASSDQGTGKYEQYF. Here the CDR3 DNA reads TGTGCCAGCAGTGATCAAGGGACAGGGAAATACGAGCAGTACTTC.

The chain couples TRBV5-8 to TRBJ2-5; 7 positions match TRBD2. V dropped 2 bases and J dropped 0; count of bases not matched to a gene: 10. CDR3 length equals 17 residues. Per the germline V gene, CDR1 is SGHTS and CDR2 is YDEGEE. CDR3 nucleotides: TGTGCCAGCAGCTTTAGCGGGCTAGCGGCGTACCAAGAGACCCAGTACTTC. Protein: CASSFSGLAAYQETQYF.

The chain is built from TRBV7-2 and TRBJ2-5; TRBD2 is a possible D gene (7 bases). Deletions cut 1 base from V and 4 bases from J, with 16 bases between. Looked up from germline, CDR1 is SGHTA and CDR2 is FQGNSA. The CDR3 sequence is 16 residues long. The DNA for the CDR3 is TGTGCCAGCAGCTTAGAGGAGGGGGGGGGTCGAGAGACCCAGTACTTC. Residues: CASSLEEGGGRETQYF.

The chain uses TRBV7-9 and TRBJ2-1; the D gene is possibly TRBD1 (5 bases). CDR1 is SEHNR and CDR2 is FQNEAQ in the germline V gene (reference sequence). V was cut by 4 bases and J by 1 base, with 17 bases left in between. There are 17 residues in the CDR3. CDR3 nucleotides: TGTGCCAGCAGCTCCCAAAGGCAGGGAAGGTCCTACAATGAGCAGTTCTTC. It is translated as CASSSQRQGRSYNEQFF.